The 23 T cell receptor beta chains listed next were all sequenced from one sample in a study of OX40 agonist ivuxolimab in advanced cancers. The repertoire was sequenced with immunoSEQ multiplex PCR; TCRdb's copy has only in-frame clones and lacks some. The sample lists roughly 30,000 clones; about 88% were seen once. The specimen was CD4+ or CD8+ T cells sorted from blood, collected in a trial of the OX40 agonist ivuxolimab. These TCRs come from an adult with an advanced solid tumor such as melanoma, head and neck, liver or kidney cancer.

The rearrangement joins TRBV21-1 to TRBJ1-1; the DNA was not compared with TRBD1, the D call given in the table. TRBV21-1 is a documented pseudogene. The CDR3 length is 13 residues. The CDR3 here is CASSNGTGPEAFF. CDR3 bases: TGTGCCAGCAGCAACGGGACAGGACCTGAAGCTTTCTTT.

The chain joins TRBV19 to TRBJ1-1; D gene uncertain. Trimming removed 4 bases from V and 3 bases from J, with 9 bases in between. This CDR3 is built from 13 residues. Germline V lookup: CDR1 LNHDA, CDR2 SQIVND (reference sequence). CDR3 sequence reads: CASSTHSYTEAFF. CDR3 DNA sequence: TGTGCCAGTAGTACCCACAGTTACACTGAAGCTTTCTTT.

The V call is TRBV7-9, the J call TRBJ2-7, with 7 bases that match TRBD2. Germline CDR1 SEHNR, CDR2 FQNEAQ (reference sequence). This CDR3 is 12 amino acids long. V lost 7 bases and J lost 5; bases outside the gene matches: 5. Written as DNA, the CDR3 is TGTGCCAGCACCCTGGCGGGGGACGAGCAGTACTTC. Its translation: CASTLAGDEQYF.

The CDR3 is CASSLGLQLYEQYF. The CDR3 DNA follows: TGTGCCAGCAGTTTAGGTCTACAGTTATACGAGCAGTACTTC. This chain connects TRBV28 to TRBJ2-7, with D hard to call. V was shortened by 2 bases and J by 4 bases, with 12 bases between the two germline ends. This CDR3 region has 14 residues. The germline CDR1 and CDR2 sequences are MDHEN and SYDVKM. The entire variable domain, with the rest obtained from reference TRBV28 and TRBJ2-7, is as follows: DVKVTQSSRYLVKRTGEKVFLECVQDMDHENMFWYRQDPGLGLRLIYFSYDVKMKEKGDIPEGYSVSREKKERFSLILESASTNQTSMYLCASSLGLQLYEQYFGPGTRLTVT.

This clone occurred once. The CDR3 nucleotides read TGTGCCGTAGGACAGGGAAGCAATCAGCCCCAGCATTTT. This encodes CAVGQGSNQPQHF. This rearrangement joins TRBV27 to TRBJ1-5; 8 bases agree with TRBD1. This CDR3 has 13 residues. Germline loops: CDR1 MNHEY, CDR2 SMNVEV (reference sequence). J was trimmed by 1 base and V by 11 bases; bases with no gene match: 4.

This clone turned up a few times. The V gene is TRBV9, the J gene TRBJ1-5; the D is unclear. Germline V gene data show CDR1 as SGDLS and CDR2 as YYNGEE. This CDR3 has 15 residues. Between the trimmed V and J ends, which lost 4 bases and 5 bases, there was a span of 16 bases. The chain's CDR3 is CASSSSGIHDQPQHF. DNA for the CDR3: TGTGCCAGCAGCTCCAGTGGAATTCACGATCAGCCCCAGCATTTT.

The chain carries TRBV4-1 and TRBJ2-5; 13 bases agree with TRBD2. The length of the CDR3 is 16 residues. J gave up 4 bases and V 1 base, and 3 bases lay outside the gene matches. CDR1 is MGHRA and CDR2 is YSYEKL in the germline V gene. CDR3 bases: TGCGCCAGCAGCCAAGCCCGGACTAGCGGGGGAGAGACCCAGTACTTC. Translating gives CASSQARTSGGETQYF.

The chain links TRBV14 to TRBJ2-5; weak D call: TRBD1 (5 bases). The J call could be wrong; TRBJ2-7 is a better fit for the DNA end. Germline CDR1 is SGHDN and CDR2 is FVKESK. The CDR3 is 14 residues long. This CDR3 is CASSHDSRVHEQYF. The CDR3 DNA is TGTGCCAGCAGCCATGATTCCAGGGTCCACGAGCAGTACTTC.

V gene TRBV19 combines with J gene TRBJ2-7; a weak D match, TRBD2 (5 bases). The V end lost 5 bases, the J end lost 5 bases, and 16 bases lay between the germline ends. The CDR3 loop spans 14 amino acids. Germline loops: CDR1 LNHDA, CDR2 SQIVND (reference sequence). The CDR3 sequence: CASSVGASSDEQYF. The DNA for the CDR3 is TGTGCCAGTAGTGTGGGTGCAAGTAGCGACGAGCAGTACTTC. The complete variable domain, with remaining parts taken from reference TRBV19 and TRBJ2-7, reads DGGITQSPKYLFRKEGQNVTLSCEQNLNHDAMYWYRQDPGQGLRLIYYSQIVNDFQKGDIAEGYSVSREKKESFPLTVTSAQKNPTAFYLCASSVGASSDEQYFGPGTRLTVT.

The chain is built from TRBV4-1 and TRBJ1-1, with TRBD1 identical over 11 bases. The CDR3 consists of 15 residues. V lost 4 bases, J lost 4 bases, and 5 bases stayed unmatched. Germline V gene lookup returns CDR1 MGHRA and CDR2 YSYEKL. The CDR3 region is CASSPGQGAGTEAFF. The CDR3 DNA is TGCGCCAGCAGCCCAGGACAGGGGGCTGGCACTGAAGCTTTCTTT.

The genes are TRBV6-7 and TRBJ2-7, with D possibly TRBD2 on 6 matching bases. TRBV6-7 is an open reading frame whose function is uncertain. V was clipped by 2 bases and J by 2 bases, with 22 bases between them. The CDR3 runs to 18 residues. The CDR3 sequence: CASSYLIGRDFSTYEQYF. The CDR3 DNA reads TGTGCCAGCAGTTACCTCATAGGCCGGGACTTCTCTACCTACGAGCAGTACTTC.

The rearrangement uses TRBV6-5 and TRBJ1-2, with 8 bases aligning to TRBD1. V trimming: 6 bases; J trimming: 4 bases; junction bases outside the gene matches: 4. The CDR3 has 13 residues. The germline CDR1 and CDR2 sequences are MNHEY and SVGAGI. For the CDR3, the DNA is TGTGCCAGCAGGTGCGACAGGGGCTATGGCTACACCTTC. This codes for CASRCDRGYGYTF.

The chain links TRBV28 to TRBJ2-1; 14 nucleotides match TRBD2. CDR1 MDHEN and CDR2 SYDVKM come from the germline V gene. After removal of 5 bases from V and 7 bases from J, the junction contained 10 bases not matched to a gene. The CDR3 extends over 17 amino acids. The CDR3, as DNA: TGTGCCAGCAGTGAAGGGACTAGCGGGAGTATATGGAATGAGCAGTTCTTC. It translates to CASSEGTSGSIWNEQFF.

J is TRBJ2-7 and V is TRBV19; TRBD1 matches 7 bases. Trimming at V came to 4 bases and at J to 2 bases, leaving 8 bases not matched to a gene. This CDR3 is built from 15 residues. Per germline, CDR1 LNHDA and CDR2 SQIVND (reference sequence). The CDR3 DNA reads as TGTGCCAGTAGTACACAGGGGTTTGGGGCCTACGAGCAGTACTTC. This gives the protein CASSTQGFGAYEQYF.

The CDR3 region is CASSGTGVYNEQFF. CDR3 DNA: TGTGCCAGCAGCGGGACAGGGGTCTACAATGAGCAGTTCTTC. The chain has TRBV5-5 and TRBJ2-1; 10 bases are a match to TRBD1. V gave up 4 bases and J gave up 3 bases; unmatched junction bases: 1. The CDR3 covers 14 residues. The germline gives CDR1 SGHKS, CDR2 YYEKEE (reference sequence).

The chain carries TRBV6-6 and TRBJ2-1; D tentatively fits TRBD1 or TRBD2 (6 bases each). Trimming removed 5 bases from V and 6 bases from J, with 11 bases in between. Germline lookup yields CDR1 MNHNY and CDR2 SVGAGI (reference sequence). The CDR3 length is 13 residues. CDR3 nucleotides: TGTGCCAGCAGTAACGGGGGCGCCAATGAGCAGTTCTTC. This sequence encodes CASSNGGANEQFF.

V gene TRBV14 combines with J gene TRBJ2-4; the D is unclear. Germline loops: CDR1 SGHDN, CDR2 FVKESK. V lost 4 bases and J 0 bases, leaving 4 bases between the germline ends. This CDR3 region has 13 residues. The CDR3 here is CASSPSAKNIQYF. The CDR3 DNA reads TGTGCCAGCAGCCCCTCAGCCAAAAACATTCAGTACTTC.

The rearrangement uses TRBV5-1 and TRBJ2-2, with D unresolved. CDR3 length: 18 residues. The ends were cut back, 0 bases at V and 2 bases at J, with 17 bases in the middle. Germline loops: CDR1 SGHRS, CDR2 YFSETQ. The DNA for the CDR3 is TGCGCCAGCAGCTTGGCGGGTTGGGCGGATTTCAACACCGGGGAGCTGTTTTTT. Translated, it gives CASSLAGWADFNTGELFF.

The chain carries TRBV4-2 and TRBJ2-3, with 10 bases identical to TRBD2. The CDR3 sequence is 15 residues long. CDR1 LGHNA and CDR2 YNFKEQ come from the germline V gene. Losses at the gene ends were 4 bases for V and 4 bases for J; bases not matched to a gene: 5. CDR3 DNA: TGTGCCAGCAGCCGGGGGACTAGCGAGGCAGATACGCAGTATTTT. The encoded protein is CASSRGTSEADTQYF.

The chain links TRBV4-1 to TRBJ1-2; a possible D gene is TRBD1 (6 bases). From germline, CDR1 is MGHRA and CDR2 YSYEKL. The CDR3 spans 16 residues. The ends were cut back, 0 bases at V and 4 bases at J, with 15 bases in the middle. CDR3 in DNA: TGCGCCAGCAGCCAAGAAAGCCCAGGGGTTGCCTATGGCTACACCTTC. Translation gives CASSQESPGVAYGYTF.

The chain is built from TRBV5-1 and TRBJ2-7, with 7 bases matching TRBD1. The trim removed 1 base at V and 2 bases at J, leaving 3 bases unmatched. The CDR3 consists of 14 residues. Germline assignment: CDR1 SGHRS and CDR2 YFSETQ. The CDR3 nucleotides read TGCGCCAGCAGCTTGTGGCAGGGGGCCTACGAGCAGTACTTC. The encoded protein is CASSLWQGAYEQYF.

The count of this clone is one. The V and J genes are TRBV13 and TRBJ2-5; D gene unclear. The CDR3 totals 13 residues. Trimming cost V 5 bases and J 3 bases, with 10 bases left between them. CDR1 is PRHDT and CDR2 is FYEKMQ in the germline V gene (reference sequence). CDR3 sequence (DNA): TGTGCCAGCAGCCCCATCAACGAAGAGACCCAGTACTTC. Residues: CASSPINEETQYF.

The chain couples TRBV4-1 to TRBJ2-7; maybe TRBD1 (6 bases). The CDR3 covers 14 residues. The V end was cut by 2 bases, the J end by 4 bases, with 12 bases between. Per germline, CDR1 MGHRA and CDR2 YSYEKL. In DNA, the CDR3 is TGCGCCAGCAGCCAATCAGGGGAAGGGTACGAGCAGTACTTC. This translates into CASSQSGEGYEQYF.